This T cell receptor beta chain comes out of a study of T cell responses to AZD1222 COVID-19 vaccine. Regarding the study as a whole: Recipients of two AZD1222 doses showed rising Spike-specific TCR breadth and depth.

This table comes from immunoSEQ multiplex PCR, and its TCRdb copy is limited to in-frame clones, with some not included. The sample consists of around 140,000 clones, about 94% of them appearing once. With regard to this clone: Its antigen is currently unknown.

The TCR was taken from an adult in good health. Sequencing used peripheral blood, obtained on day 0 of AZD1222 vaccination.

DNA for the CDR3: TGTGCCAGCAGCTTAGCTCTGAGCGGGACCTCCTACGAGCAGTACTTC. Encoded protein: CASSLALSGTSYEQYF. The rearrangement uses TRBV11-2 and TRBJ2-7, with 7 bases matching TRBD2. The germline CDR1 and CDR2 sequences are SGHAT and FQNNGV. Trimming took 1 base from V and 0 from J; bases not matched to a gene: 6. The CDR3 is made up of 16 amino acids.